The rows below give T cell receptor beta chains drawn from one sample of a study of T cell responses to AZD1222 COVID-19 vaccine. Some clones are missing from TCRdb's copy, which holds only in-frame ones; the method was immunoSEQ multiplex PCR. Altogether more than 140,000 clones are present, around 89% being singletons, with the ten largest covering around 2.3%. This material consisted of peripheral blood, taken on day 0 of AZD1222 vaccination. The source is an adult in good health. Both conserved end residues are part of each CDR3. A D gene is named only where the DNA matches it firmly. Only some rows state a clone size, as once, few, many or a class for expanded clones.

.,.,TRBV6-2/TRBV6-3,14,TRBJ2-2,CASSPFMNTGELFF,TGTGCCAGCAGCCCCTTTATGAACACCGGGGAGCTGTTTTTT
.,.,TRBV7-2,15,TRBJ2-5,CASSLGLVRTETQYF,TGTGCCAGCAGCTTAGGGCTAGTTCGGACGGAGACCCAGTACTTC
.,once,TRBV19,14,TRBJ1-1,CASSIRAPRTEAFF,TGTGCCAGTAGTATTCGGGCCCCGAGGACTGAAGCTTTCTTT
.,.,TRBV4-3,17,TRBJ1-4,CASSQGRYRVTGSKLFF,TGCGCCAGCAGCCAAGGGCGCTACCGGGTTACAGGGTCGAAACTGTTTTTT
.,.,TRBV6-2/TRBV6-3,16,TRBJ2-1,CASSPTRGRAYNEQFF,TGTGCCAGCAGCCCTACGAGGGGAAGGGCGTACAATGAGCAGTTCTTC
TRBD1,.,TRBV11-1,14,TRBJ2-3,CASSPGQGRDTQYF,TGTGCCAGCAGCCCTGGACAGGGGAGGGATACGCAGTATTTT
.,once,TRBV6-5,13,TRBJ2-7,CASSYLGRYEQYF,TGTGCCAGCAGTTACCTAGGGCGGTACGAGCAGTACTTC
.,.,TRBV5-8,14,TRBJ1-2,CASSLGQGFEGYTF,TGTGCCAGCAGCTTGGGGCAGGGTTTTGAAGGCTACACCTTC
.,.,TRBV9,15,TRBJ2-3,CASAREGSDADTQYF,TGTGCCAGCGCCCGTGAGGGATCTGACGCAGATACGCAGTATTTT
.,.,TRBV7-6,15,TRBJ2-2,CASSLGTSNTGELFF,TGTGCCAGCAGCTTAGGGACTTCGAACACCGGGGAGCTGTTTTTT
.,.,TRBV28,13,TRBJ1-2,CASVMGFGYGYTF,TGTGCCAGCGTGATGGGGTTTGGCTATGGCTACACCTTC
.,.,TRBV6-2/TRBV6-3,17,TRBJ2-3,CASSYSMRTSFGDTQYF,TGTGCCAGCAGTTACTCGATGAGAACTAGTTTTGGAGATACGCAGTATTTT
.,.,TRBV10-3,16,TRBJ1-1,CAISESSLTANTEAFF,TGTGCCATCAGTGAGTCGTCTCTGACAGCGAACACTGAAGCTTTCTTT
.,few,TRBV6-2/TRBV6-3,15,TRBJ1-2,CASSYFPASSYGYTF,TGTGCCAGCAGTTACTTCCCCGCCTCAAGCTATGGCTACACCTTC
TRBD1,.,TRBV7-8,17,TRBJ1-5,CASSSDRDRASNQPQHF,TGTGCCAGCAGCTCCGACCGGGACAGGGCTAGCAATCAGCCCCAGCATTTT
TRBD1,.,TRBV27,14,TRBJ1-5,CASSPGTGLQPQHF,TGTGCCAGCAGCCCCGGGACAGGGCTTCAGCCCCAGCATTTT
.,.,TRBV5-1,15,TRBJ1-1,CASSFEMAMNTEAFF,TGCGCCAGCAGCTTTGAAATGGCCATGAACACTGAAGCTTTCTTT
TRBD2,.,TRBV9,18,TRBJ2-3,CASSVGPGLASRTDTQYF,TGTGCCAGCAGCGTAGGGCCGGGACTAGCGTCTCGCACAGATACGCAGTATTTT
TRBD2,.,TRBV6-6,20,TRBJ2-3,CASSRSTPLRLAGNADTQYF,TGTGCCAGCAGTCGCTCCACGCCCCTGCGACTAGCGGGAAACGCAGATACGCAGTATTTT
.,.,TRBV9,14,TRBJ2-3,CASSVSSATDTQYF,TGTGCCAGCAGCGTTTCTAGCGCCACAGATACGCAGTATTTT
TRBD1,.,TRBV5-1,15,TRBJ1-1,CASSSGTGRNTEAFF,TGCGCCAGCAGCTCCGGGACAGGGAGGAACACTGAAGCTTTCTTT
.,few,TRBV27,15,TRBJ2-7,CASSLSPAGNYEQYF,TGTGCCAGCAGTTTATCCCCGGCAGGGAACTACGAGCAGTACTTC
TRBD1,.,TRBV9,15,TRBJ2-2,CASSPGGRDAGELFF,TGTGCCAGCAGTCCAGGGGGCAGGGATGCCGGGGAGCTGTTTTTT
TRBD1,.,TRBV4-2,16,TRBJ2-7,CASSPGGRTGRYEQYF,TGTGCCAGCAGCCCCGGAGGGCGGACAGGGCGGTACGAGCAGTACTTC
TRBD2,.,TRBV12-5,17,TRBJ2-5,CASGLVRGLAFQETQYF,TGTGCTAGTGGTTTGGTACGGGGACTAGCATTCCAAGAGACCCAGTACTTC
TRBD1,.,TRBV29-1,14,TRBJ2-1,CSVEAGTGYNEQFF,TGCAGCGTTGAAGCCGGGACAGGGTACAATGAGCAGTTCTTC
.,.,TRBV28,14,TRBJ1-1,CASRPPGPGTEAFF,TGTGCCAGCAGGCCCCCAGGGCCGGGCACTGAAGCTTTCTTT